The sample holds a few counts of the clone carrying this TCR beta chain. Its specificity is unknown. This record belongs to a study of T-cell reconstitution after alpha-beta-depleted transplantation in children. Study-level findings and limits: Approximately two months post-transplant, alpha-beta T cells reportedly originated from several hundred expanded graft clones. When one year had passed after transplant, most T-cell counts and diversity came from newly produced T cells. Day-60 TCRbeta diversity that was high in some patients was derived from surviving recipient T cells and thymic progenitors.

TCRbeta library construction was performed incorporating unique molecular identifiers. MiXCR, applied by TCRdb to the PCR reads, yields one record per CDR3 protein. The table shows under 250,000 distinct CDR3 sequences, with around 25% occurring only once. The CDR3 sequence is 15 residues long. Deletions cut 7 bases from V and 8 bases from J, with 23 bases between. The clonotype comes from a female patient aged 2-15 years who had a stem cell transplant for congenital amegakaryocytic thrombocytopenia, so the T cells may come from the graft donor. The sample consisted of PBMCs, mostly from graft donor cells, taken 360 days after TCRalphabeta/CD19-depleted stem cell transplant. The chain has TRBV12-3 or TRBV12-4 and TRBJ1-2; TRBD1 is a possible D gene (6 bases). The CDR3 coding sequence is TGTGCCAGCACCCTCGGCTCGGGACCCAGGGGAGGCTACACCTTC. Its translation: CASTLGSGPRGGYTF.